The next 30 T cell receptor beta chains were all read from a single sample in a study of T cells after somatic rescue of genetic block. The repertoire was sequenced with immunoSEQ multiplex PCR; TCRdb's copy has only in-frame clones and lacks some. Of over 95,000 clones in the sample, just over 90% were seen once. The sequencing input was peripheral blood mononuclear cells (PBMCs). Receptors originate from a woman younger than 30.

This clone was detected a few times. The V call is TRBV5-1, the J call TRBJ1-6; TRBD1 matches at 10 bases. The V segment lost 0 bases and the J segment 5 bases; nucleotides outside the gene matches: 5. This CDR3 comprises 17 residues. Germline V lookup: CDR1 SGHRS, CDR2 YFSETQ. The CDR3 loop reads CASSLARTGGNNSPLHF. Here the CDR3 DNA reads TGCGCCAGCAGCTTGGCCCGGACAGGGGGGAATAATTCACCCCTCCACTTT.

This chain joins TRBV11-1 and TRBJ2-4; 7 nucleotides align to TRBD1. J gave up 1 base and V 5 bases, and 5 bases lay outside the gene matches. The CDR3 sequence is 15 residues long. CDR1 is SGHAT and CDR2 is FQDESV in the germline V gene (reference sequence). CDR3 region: CASSEQGWAKNIQYF. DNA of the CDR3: TGTGCCAGCAGCGAACAGGGGTGGGCCAAAAACATTCAGTACTTC.

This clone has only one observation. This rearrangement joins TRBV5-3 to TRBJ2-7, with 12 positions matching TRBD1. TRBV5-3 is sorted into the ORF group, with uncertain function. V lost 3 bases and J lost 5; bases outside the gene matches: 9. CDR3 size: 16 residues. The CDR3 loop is CARSSGQGANSNEQYF. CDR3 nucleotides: TGTGCCAGAAGCTCGGGACAGGGGGCGAACTCTAACGAGCAGTACTTC.

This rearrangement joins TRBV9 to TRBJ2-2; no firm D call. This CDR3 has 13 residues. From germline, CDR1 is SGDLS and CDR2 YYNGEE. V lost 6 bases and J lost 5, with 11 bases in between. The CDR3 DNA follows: TGTGCCAGCACTTCCCAGAGGACCGGGGAGCTGTTTTTT. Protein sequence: CASTSQRTGELFF.

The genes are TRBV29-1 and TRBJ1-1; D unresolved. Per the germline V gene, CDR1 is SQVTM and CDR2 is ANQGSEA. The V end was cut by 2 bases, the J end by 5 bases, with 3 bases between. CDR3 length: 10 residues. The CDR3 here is CSVEQTEAFF. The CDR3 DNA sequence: TGCAGCGTTGAACAAACTGAAGCTTTCTTT.

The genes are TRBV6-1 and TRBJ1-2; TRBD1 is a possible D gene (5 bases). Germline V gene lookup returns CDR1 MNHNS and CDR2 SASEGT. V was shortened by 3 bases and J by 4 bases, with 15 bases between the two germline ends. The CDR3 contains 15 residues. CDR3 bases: TGTGCCAGCAGTGAGGCAGGACATGGGGCCTATGGCTACACCTTC. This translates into CASSEAGHGAYGYTF.

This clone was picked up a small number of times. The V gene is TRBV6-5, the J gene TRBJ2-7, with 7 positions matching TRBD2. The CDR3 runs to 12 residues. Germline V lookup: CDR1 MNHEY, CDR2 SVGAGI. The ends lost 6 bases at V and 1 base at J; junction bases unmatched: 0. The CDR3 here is CASRGGSYEQYF. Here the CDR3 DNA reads TGTGCCAGCAGGGGGGGGTCCTACGAGCAGTACTTC.

The CDR3 DNA reads TGCGCCAGCATTGTCAGGGCCGGGCAGCCCCAGCATTTT. It is translated as CASIVRAGQPQHF. The J gene is TRBJ1-5, the V gene TRBV4-3; D is perhaps TRBD1 (5 bases). Looked up from germline, CDR1 is LGHNA and CDR2 is YSLEER. The length of the CDR3 is 13 residues. The germline V and J ends were trimmed by 7 bases and 7 bases, with 14 bases remaining between them.

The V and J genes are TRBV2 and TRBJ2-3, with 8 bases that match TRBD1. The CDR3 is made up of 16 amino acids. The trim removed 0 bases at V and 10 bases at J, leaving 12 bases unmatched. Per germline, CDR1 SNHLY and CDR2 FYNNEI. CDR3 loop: CASSEASAGRGRAQYF. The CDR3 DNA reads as TGTGCCAGCAGTGAAGCTTCAGCGGGCAGGGGGCGAGCGCAGTATTTT.

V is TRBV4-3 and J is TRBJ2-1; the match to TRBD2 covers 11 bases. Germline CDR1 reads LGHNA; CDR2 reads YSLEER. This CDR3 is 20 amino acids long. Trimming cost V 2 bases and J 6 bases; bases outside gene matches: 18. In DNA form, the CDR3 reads TGCGCCAGCAGCCAAACGGCCTTATCCTTTGTAGCGGGGGGGTCCAATGAGCAGTTCTTC. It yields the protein CASSQTALSFVAGGSNEQFF.

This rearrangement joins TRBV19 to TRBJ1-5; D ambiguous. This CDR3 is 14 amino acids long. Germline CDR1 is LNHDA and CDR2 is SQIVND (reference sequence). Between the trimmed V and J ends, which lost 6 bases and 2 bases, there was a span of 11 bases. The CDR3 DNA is TGTGCCAGTAGGTCTCGATTCGGCAATCAGCCCCAGCATTTT. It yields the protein CASRSRFGNQPQHF.

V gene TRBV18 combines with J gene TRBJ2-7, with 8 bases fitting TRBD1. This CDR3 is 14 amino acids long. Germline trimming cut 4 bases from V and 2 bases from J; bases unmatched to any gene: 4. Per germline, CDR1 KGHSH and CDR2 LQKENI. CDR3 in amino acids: CASSQGQEPYEQYF. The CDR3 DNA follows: TGTGCCAGCTCACAGGGACAGGAGCCCTACGAGCAGTACTTC.

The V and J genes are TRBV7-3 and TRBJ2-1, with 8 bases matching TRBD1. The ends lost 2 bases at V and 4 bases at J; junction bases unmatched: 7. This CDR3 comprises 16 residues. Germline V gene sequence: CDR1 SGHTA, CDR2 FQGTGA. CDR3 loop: CASSLEGDRFYNEQFF. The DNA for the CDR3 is TGTGCCAGCAGCTTAGAAGGGGACAGGTTTTACAATGAGCAGTTCTTC. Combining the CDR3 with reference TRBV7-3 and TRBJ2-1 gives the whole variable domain GAGVSQTPSNKVTEKGKYVELRCDPISGHTALYWYRQSLGQGPEFLIYFQGTGAADDSGLPNDRFFAVRPEGSVSTLKIQRTERGDSAVYLCASSLEGDRFYNEQFFGPGTRLTVL.

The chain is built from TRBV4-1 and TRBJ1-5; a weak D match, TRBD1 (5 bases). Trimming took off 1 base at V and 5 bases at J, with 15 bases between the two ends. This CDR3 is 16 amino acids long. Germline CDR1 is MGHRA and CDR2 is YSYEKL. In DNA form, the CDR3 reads TGCGCCAGCAGCCAAGGGATTTTGGGGGGGTATCAGCCCCAGCATTTT. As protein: CASSQGILGGYQPQHF.

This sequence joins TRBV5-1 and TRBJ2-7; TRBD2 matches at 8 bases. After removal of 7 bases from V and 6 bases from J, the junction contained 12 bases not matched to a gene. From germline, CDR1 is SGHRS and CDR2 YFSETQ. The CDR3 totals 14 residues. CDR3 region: CASSSIASGFEQYF. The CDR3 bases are TGCGCCAGCTCCTCAATCGCTAGCGGGTTCGAGCAGTACTTC.

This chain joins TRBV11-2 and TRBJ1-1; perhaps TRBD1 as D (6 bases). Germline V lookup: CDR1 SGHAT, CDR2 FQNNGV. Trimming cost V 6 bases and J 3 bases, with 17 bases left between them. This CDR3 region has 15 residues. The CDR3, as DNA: TGTGCCAGCAGGAAAATAGGGACACTCTACACTGAAGCTTTCTTT. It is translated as CASRKIGTLYTEAFF.

Here the CDR3 reads CASSLRGSDGLSYTF. The CDR3 nucleotides are TGTGCCAGCAGCTTAAGGGGCTCGGATGGGTTGAGCTACACCTTC. The V gene is TRBV13, the J gene TRBJ1-2; a possible D gene is TRBD1 (5 bases). Germline V gene lookup returns CDR1 PRHDT and CDR2 FYEKMQ (reference sequence). Trimming took 2 bases from V and 9 from J, leaving 19 bases between them. CDR3 length equals 15 residues.

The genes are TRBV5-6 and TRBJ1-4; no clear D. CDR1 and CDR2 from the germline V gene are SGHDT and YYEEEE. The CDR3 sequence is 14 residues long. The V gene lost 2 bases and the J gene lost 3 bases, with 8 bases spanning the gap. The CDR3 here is CASSLGPPNEKLFF. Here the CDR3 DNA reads TGTGCCAGCAGCTTAGGGCCCCCTAATGAAAAACTGTTTTTT.

The CDR3 DNA sequence: TGTGCCAGCAGTTACGTTCAGGGGACGCACGAGCAGTACTTC. Translating it yields CASSYVQGTHEQYF. The chain carries TRBV6-6 and TRBJ2-7, with D possibly being TRBD1 (6 bases). The CDR3 consists of 14 residues. Looked up from germline, CDR1 is MNHNY and CDR2 is SVGAGI (reference sequence). V lost 2 bases and J lost 5, with 13 bases in between.

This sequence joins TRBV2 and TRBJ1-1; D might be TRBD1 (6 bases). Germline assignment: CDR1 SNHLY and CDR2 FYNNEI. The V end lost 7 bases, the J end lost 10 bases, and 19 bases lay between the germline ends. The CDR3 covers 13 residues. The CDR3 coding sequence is TGTGCCAGCATTCCGGACAGAGATAGGTTAGCTTTCTTT. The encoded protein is CASIPDRDRLAFF.

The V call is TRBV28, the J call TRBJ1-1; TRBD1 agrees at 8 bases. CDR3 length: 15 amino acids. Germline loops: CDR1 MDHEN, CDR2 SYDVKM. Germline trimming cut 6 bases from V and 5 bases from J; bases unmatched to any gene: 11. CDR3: CASRDFRGPGTEAFF. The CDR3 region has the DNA TGTGCCAGCAGAGATTTCAGGGGGCCGGGGACTGAAGCTTTCTTT.

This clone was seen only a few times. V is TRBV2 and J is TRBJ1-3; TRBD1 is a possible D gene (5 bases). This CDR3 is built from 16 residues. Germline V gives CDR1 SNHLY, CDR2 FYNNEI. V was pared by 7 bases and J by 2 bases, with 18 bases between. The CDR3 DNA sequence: TGTGCCAGCAATTGGGGCAGGGTCCATGCTGGAAACACCATATATTTT. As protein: CASNWGRVHAGNTIYF.

CDR3 in DNA: TGTGCCAGCAGCCCTACCCTCGACACCTCTGGGGCCAACGTCCTGACTTTC. Its translation: CASSPTLDTSGANVLTF. The gene calls are TRBV7-7 and TRBJ2-6; D uncertain. The CDR3 is 17 residues long. Trimming cost V 5 bases and J 0 bases, with 14 bases left between them. The V gene's germline CDR1 is SSHAT and CDR2 FNYEAQ (reference sequence).

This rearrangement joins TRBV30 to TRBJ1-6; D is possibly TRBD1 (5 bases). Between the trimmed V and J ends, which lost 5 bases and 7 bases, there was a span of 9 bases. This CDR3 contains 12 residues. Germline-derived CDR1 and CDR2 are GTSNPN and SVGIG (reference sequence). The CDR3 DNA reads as TGTGCCTGGGGCAGGGTGAATTCACCCCTCCACTTT. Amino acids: CAWGRVNSPLHF.

The CDR3 DNA is TGTGCCAGCAGCTTAACCCCCCCACAGGGAACTGGAAACACCATATATTTT. It encodes CASSLTPPQGTGNTIYF. The V call is TRBV7-3, the J call TRBJ1-3, with TRBD1 as a possible D gene (6 bases). Germline loops: CDR1 SGHTA, CDR2 FQGTGA. The ends were cut back, 0 bases at V and 2 bases at J, with 14 bases in the middle. This CDR3 has 17 amino acids. Complete variable domain (other parts from reference TRBV7-3 and TRBJ1-3): GAGVSQTPSNKVTEKGKYVELRCDPISGHTALYWYRQSLGQGPEFLIYFQGTGAADDSGLPNDRFFAVRPEGSVSTLKIQRTERGDSAVYLCASSLTPPQGTGNTIYFGEGSWLTVV.

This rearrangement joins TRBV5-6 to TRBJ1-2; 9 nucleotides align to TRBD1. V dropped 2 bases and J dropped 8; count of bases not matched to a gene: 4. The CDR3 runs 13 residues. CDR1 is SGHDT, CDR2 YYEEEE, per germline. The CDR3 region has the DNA TGTGCCAGCAGCTTACAGGGGGCGAGGGGCTACACCTTC. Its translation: CASSLQGARGYTF.

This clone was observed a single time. This chain's CDR3 is CASSIGPGTGGDTNYGYTF. The CDR3 coding sequence is TGTGCCAGCAGTATAGGTCCCGGGACAGGGGGCGACACTAACTATGGCTACACCTTC. The chain links TRBV27 to TRBJ1-2; TRBD1 matches 12 bases. From germline, CDR1 is MNHEY and CDR2 SMNVEV (reference sequence). There are 19 residues in the CDR3. J gave up 0 bases and V 5 bases, and 13 bases lay outside the gene matches.

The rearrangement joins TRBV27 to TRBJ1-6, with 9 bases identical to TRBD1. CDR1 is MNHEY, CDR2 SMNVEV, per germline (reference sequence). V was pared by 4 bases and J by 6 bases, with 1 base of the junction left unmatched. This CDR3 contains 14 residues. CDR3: CASSWDRANSPLHF. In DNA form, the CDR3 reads TGTGCCAGCAGTTGGGACAGGGCTAATTCACCCCTCCACTTT.

The CDR3 reads CASRSPSGKEKLFF. CDR3 DNA sequence: TGTGCCAGTAGATCCCCGTCAGGGAAAGAAAAACTGTTTTTT. This sequence joins TRBV19 and TRBJ1-4; a possible D gene is TRBD1 (5 bases). This CDR3 comprises 14 residues. The germline V and J ends were trimmed by 6 bases and 8 bases, with 16 bases remaining between them. Germline values: CDR1 LNHDA, CDR2 SQIVND (reference sequence).

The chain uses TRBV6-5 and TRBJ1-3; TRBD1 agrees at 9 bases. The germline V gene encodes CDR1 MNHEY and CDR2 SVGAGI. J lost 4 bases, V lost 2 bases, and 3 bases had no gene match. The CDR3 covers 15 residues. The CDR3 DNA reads TGTGCCAGCAGTTACGGACAGGGGAACGGAAACACCATATATTTT. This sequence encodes CASSYGQGNGNTIYF.